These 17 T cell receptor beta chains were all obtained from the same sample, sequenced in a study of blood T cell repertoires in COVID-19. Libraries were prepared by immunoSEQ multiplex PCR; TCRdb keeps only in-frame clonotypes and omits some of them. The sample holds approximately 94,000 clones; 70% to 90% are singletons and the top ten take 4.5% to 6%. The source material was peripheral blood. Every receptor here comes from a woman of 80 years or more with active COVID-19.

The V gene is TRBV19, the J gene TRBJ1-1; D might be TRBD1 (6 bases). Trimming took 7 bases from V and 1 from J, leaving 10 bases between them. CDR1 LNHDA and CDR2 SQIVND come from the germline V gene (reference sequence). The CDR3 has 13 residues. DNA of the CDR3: TGTGCCAGTACCATGGACAGGAACACTGAAGCTTTCTTT. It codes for CASTMDRNTEAFF.

The CDR3 here is CASSPARTAGETQYF. CDR3 nucleotides: TGTGCCAGCAGCCCCGCGAGGACCGCAGGGGAGACCCAGTACTTC. The chain uses TRBV5-4 and TRBJ2-5, with a tentative D call TRBD1 (5 bases). There are 15 residues in the CDR3. V gave up 4 bases and J gave up 5 bases, with 18 bases separating them. Germline V lookup: CDR1 SGHNT, CDR2 YYREEE (reference sequence).

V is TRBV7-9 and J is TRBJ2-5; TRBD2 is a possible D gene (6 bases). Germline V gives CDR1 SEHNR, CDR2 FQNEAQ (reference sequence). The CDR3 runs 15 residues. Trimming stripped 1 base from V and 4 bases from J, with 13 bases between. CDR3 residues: CASSLEEGWGETQYF. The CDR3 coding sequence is TGTGCCAGCAGCTTAGAGGAGGGGTGGGGAGAGACCCAGTACTTC.

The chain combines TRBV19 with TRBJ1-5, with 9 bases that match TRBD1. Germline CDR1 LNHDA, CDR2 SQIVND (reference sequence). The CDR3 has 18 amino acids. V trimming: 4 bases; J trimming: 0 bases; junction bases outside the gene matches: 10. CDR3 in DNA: TGTGCCAGTAGTAAGCGGACAGGGGAGACCCATAGCAATCAGCCCCAGCATTTT. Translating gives CASSKRTGETHSNQPQHF.

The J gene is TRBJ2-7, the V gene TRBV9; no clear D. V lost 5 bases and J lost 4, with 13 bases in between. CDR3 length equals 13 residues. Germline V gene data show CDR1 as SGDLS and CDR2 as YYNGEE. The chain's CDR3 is CASRSNAAYEQYF. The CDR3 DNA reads TGTGCCAGCAGATCAAACGCCGCGTACGAGCAGTACTTC.

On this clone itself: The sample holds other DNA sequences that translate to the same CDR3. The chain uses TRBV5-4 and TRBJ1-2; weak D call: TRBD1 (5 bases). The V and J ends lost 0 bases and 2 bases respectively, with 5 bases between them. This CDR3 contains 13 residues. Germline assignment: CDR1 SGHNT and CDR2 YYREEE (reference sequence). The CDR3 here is CASSLDRNYGYTF. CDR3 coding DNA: TGTGCCAGCAGCTTGGACAGGAACTATGGCTACACCTTC.

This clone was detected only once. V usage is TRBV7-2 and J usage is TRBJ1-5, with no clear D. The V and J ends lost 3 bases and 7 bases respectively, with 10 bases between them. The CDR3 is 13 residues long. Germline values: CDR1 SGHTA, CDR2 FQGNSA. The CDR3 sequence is CASSLFGQQPQHF. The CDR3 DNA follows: TGTGCCAGCAGCTTGTTTGGCCAACAGCCCCAGCATTTT.

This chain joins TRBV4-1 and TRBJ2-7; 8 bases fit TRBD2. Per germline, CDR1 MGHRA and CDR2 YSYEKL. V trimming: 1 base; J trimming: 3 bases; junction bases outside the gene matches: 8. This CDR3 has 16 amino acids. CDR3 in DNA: TGCGCCAGCAGCCAAGTCACGGGACTAGTGTTCTACGAGCAGTACTTC. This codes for CASSQVTGLVFYEQYF.

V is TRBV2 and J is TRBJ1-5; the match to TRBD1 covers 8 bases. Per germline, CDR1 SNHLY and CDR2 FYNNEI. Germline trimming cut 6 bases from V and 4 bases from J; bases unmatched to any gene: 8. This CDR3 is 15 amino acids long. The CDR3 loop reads CASSPLTGVNQPQHF. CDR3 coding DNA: TGTGCCAGCAGCCCCTTGACAGGGGTGAATCAGCCCCAGCATTTT.

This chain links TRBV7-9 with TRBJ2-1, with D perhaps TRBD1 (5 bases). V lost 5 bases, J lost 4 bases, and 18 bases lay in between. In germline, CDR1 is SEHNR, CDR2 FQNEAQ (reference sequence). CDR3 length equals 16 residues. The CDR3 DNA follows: TGTGCCAGCAGCCTCCAACAGGCCCCTTTATACAATGAGCAGTTCTTC. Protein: CASSLQQAPLYNEQFF.

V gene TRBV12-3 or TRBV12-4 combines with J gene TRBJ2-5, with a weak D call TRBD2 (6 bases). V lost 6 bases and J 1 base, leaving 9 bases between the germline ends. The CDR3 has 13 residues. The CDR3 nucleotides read TGTGCCAGCAGGACGGGAGTCCAAGAGACCCAGTACTTC. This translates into CASRTGVQETQYF.

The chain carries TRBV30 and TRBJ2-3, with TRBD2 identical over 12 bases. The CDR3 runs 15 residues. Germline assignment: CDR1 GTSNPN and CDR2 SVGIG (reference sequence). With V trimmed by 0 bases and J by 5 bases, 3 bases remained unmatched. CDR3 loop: CAWSVRGLAGDTQYF. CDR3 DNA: TGTGCCTGGAGTGTACGGGGACTAGCGGGAGATACGCAGTATTTT.

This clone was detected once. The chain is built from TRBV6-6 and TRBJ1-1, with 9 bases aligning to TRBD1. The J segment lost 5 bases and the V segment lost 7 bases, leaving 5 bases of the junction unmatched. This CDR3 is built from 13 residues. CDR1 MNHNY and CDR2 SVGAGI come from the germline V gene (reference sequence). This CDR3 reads CASIKQGATEAFF. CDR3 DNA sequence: TGTGCCAGCATCAAACAGGGGGCTACTGAAGCTTTCTTT.

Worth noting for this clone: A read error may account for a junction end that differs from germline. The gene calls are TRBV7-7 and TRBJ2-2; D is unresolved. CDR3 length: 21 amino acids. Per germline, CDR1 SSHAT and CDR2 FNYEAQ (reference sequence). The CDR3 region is CASSPYWPVPLLRANTGELFF. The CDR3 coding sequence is TGTGCTAGCAGCCCCTATTGGCCAGTCCCACTACTGCGAGCGAACACCGGGGAGCTGTTTTTT. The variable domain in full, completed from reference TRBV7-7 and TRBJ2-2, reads GAGVSQSPRYKVTKRGQDVTLRCDPISSHATLYWYQQALGQGPEFLTYFNYEAQPDKSGLPSDRFSAERPEGSISTLTIQRTEQRDSAMYRCASSPYWPVPLLRANTGELFFGEGSRLTVL.

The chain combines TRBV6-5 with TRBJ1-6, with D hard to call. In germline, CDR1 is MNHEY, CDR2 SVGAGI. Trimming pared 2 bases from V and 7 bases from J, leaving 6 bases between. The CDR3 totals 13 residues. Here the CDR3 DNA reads TGTGCCAGCAGTTACATCGAGAATTCACCCCTCCACTTT. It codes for CASSYIENSPLHF.

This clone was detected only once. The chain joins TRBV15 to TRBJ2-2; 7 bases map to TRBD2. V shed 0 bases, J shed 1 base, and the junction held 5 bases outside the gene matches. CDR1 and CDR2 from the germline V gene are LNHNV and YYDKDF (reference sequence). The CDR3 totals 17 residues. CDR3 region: CATSRDFSGLNTGELFF. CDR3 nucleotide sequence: TGTGCCACCAGCAGAGATTTTAGCGGGTTGAACACCGGGGAGCTGTTTTTT.

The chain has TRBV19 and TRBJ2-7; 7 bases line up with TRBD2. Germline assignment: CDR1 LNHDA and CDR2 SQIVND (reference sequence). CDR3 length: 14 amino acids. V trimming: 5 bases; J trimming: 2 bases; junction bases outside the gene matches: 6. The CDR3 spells CASSPPAGAYEQYF. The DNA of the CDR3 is TGTGCCAGTAGTCCGCCGGCGGGGGCCTACGAGCAGTACTTC.